The present TCR beta chain was sequenced within a study of cytomegalovirus exposure and HLA in healthy donors. Study information: The early release's HLA-typed donors yielded roughly 85 million unique TCRs. Study conclusions and caveats: Later work showed greater clonal expansion in HLA-associated TCR beta chains than in equally common others. Follow-up analysis seemed to connect common viral pathogens with several of the most significant clusters identified.

Germline-derived CDR1 and CDR2 are LNHDA and SQIVND (reference sequence). This CDR3 region has 15 residues. V was pared by 5 bases and J by 2 bases, with 15 bases between. A note on this clone: Its antigen remains unidentified.

13 Jbeta primers and 60 Vbeta primers were used for the PCR. Measured with immunoSEQ multiplex PCR; TCRdb has only the in-frame clones, and not every one. This sample carries some 140,000 clones, roughly 77% of them seen once, and the ten largest clones take over 3%. The TCR originated in a female donor in good health and CMV-seronegative. The rearrangement uses TRBV19 and TRBJ1-1; D perhaps matches TRBD1 (6 bases). The sample was PBMCs. For the CDR3, the DNA is TGTGCCAGTAGTTCTTCGGACAGCTTTAACACTGAAGCTTTCTTT. It encodes CASSSSDSFNTEAFF.